This TCR beta chain derives from a study of T-cell reconstitution after alpha-beta-depleted transplantation in children. The study's findings and limits: Newly generated T cells supplied most T-cell counts and diversity one year post-transplant. Alpha-beta T cells present about two months after transplant were reported to originate from several hundred expanded graft clones. At day 60, the high TCRbeta diversity found in some patients originated from recipient T cells and thymic progenitors that had survived.

Unique molecular identifiers were built into the TCRbeta library. TCRdb re-called the PCR reads through MiXCR, storing one row per CDR3 protein. The repertoire includes approximately 98,000 distinct CDR3 sequences, about 6.4% of them detected once, and roughly 24% sits in the top ten. In the case of this clonotype: What it binds is unknown. This may come from a read error, since a much larger clone is one base off.

Germline V gene lookup returns CDR1 SGDLS and CDR2 YYNGEE. This CDR3 is built from 19 residues. The receptor comes from a male patient between 2 and 15 years old who had a stem cell transplant for acute lymphoblastic leukemia, so the T cells may come from the graft donor. The sample here was PBMCs, mostly from graft donor cells, taken 360 days after TCRalphabeta/CD19-depleted stem cell transplant. The J gene is TRBJ2-1, the V gene TRBV9; TRBD2 aligns across 8 bases. This chain's CDR3 is CASSESPIRSGSSYDEQFF. The CDR3 DNA follows: TGTGCCAGCAGCGAGAGCCCCATTCGAAGCGGGAGCTCCTACGATGAGCAGTTCTTC.